Sequencing of this T cell receptor (beta chain) was carried out in a study of vaccination effects on CD4 cells after COVID-19. The method was immunoSEQ multiplex PCR; TCRdb's version includes in-frame clones alone and lacks a portion of them. The top ten hold about 17% of the sample, which has around 25,000 clones, approximately 69% seen once. Details on this clone: Its antigen remains unidentified.

Germline CDR1 and CDR2: MNHEY and SVGEGT. The CDR3 loop spans 14 amino acids. V lost 6 bases, J lost 4 bases, and 6 bases stayed unmatched. Expansion of antigen-specific CD4+ T cells with viral peptide pools was carried out by the ViraFEST assay before sequencing. With about 9 days of culture completed, CD4+ T cells were isolated. Infection dated between March and December 2020, before the Alpha, Beta and Delta variants reached the United States. The chain joins TRBV6-2 or TRBV6-3 to TRBJ1-5, with 7 positions matching TRBD1. The sequences come from CD4+ T cells from PBMCs cultured with SARS-CoV-2 spike peptides, collected before COVID-19 vaccination. The source of this sequence is a human donor who had a prior SARS-CoV-2 infection. This chain's CDR3 is CASSKQGWNQPQHF. DNA of the CDR3: TGTGCCAGCAGCAAACAGGGGTGGAATCAGCCCCAGCATTTT.